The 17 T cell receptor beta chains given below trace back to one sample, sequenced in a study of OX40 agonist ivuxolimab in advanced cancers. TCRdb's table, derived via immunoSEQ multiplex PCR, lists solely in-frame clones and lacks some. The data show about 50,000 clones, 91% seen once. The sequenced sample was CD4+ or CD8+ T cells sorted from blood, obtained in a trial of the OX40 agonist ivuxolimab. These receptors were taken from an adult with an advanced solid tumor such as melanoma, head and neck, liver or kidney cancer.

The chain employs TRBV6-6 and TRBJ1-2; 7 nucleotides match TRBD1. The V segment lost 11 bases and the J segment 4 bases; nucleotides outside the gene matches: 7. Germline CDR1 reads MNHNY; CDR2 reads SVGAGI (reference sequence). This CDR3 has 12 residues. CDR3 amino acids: CALPTGVYGYTF. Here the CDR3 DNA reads TGTGCCTTGCCAACAGGGGTCTATGGCTACACCTTC.

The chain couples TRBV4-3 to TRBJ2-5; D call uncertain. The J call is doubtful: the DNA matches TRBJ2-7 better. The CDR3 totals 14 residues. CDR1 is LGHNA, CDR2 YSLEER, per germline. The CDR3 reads CASSQDPSSYEQYF. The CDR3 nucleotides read TGCGCCAGCAGCCAAGATCCTTCCAGCTACGAGCAGTACTTC.

Written as DNA, the CDR3 is TGTGCCAGCAGTAGCACTAGCGGGGGACTCGGAGAGCAGTTCTTC. This sequence encodes CASSSTSGGLGEQFF. The chain is built from TRBV27 and TRBJ2-1; 11 bases align to TRBD2. This CDR3 comprises 15 residues. J gave up 10 bases and V 5 bases, and 10 bases lay outside the gene matches. The germline V gene encodes CDR1 MNHEY and CDR2 SMNVEV (reference sequence).

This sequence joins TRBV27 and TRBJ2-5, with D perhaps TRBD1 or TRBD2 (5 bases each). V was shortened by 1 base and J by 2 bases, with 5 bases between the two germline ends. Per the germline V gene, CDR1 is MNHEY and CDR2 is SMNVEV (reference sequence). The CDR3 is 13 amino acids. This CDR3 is CASSLWGQETQYF. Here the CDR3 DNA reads TGTGCCAGCAGTTTATGGGGGCAAGAGACCCAGTACTTC.

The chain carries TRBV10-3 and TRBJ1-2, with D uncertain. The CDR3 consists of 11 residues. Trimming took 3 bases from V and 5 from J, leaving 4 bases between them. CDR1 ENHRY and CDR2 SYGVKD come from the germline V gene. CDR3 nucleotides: TGTGCCATCAGTGACAGTTATGGCTACACCTTC. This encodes CAISDSYGYTF.

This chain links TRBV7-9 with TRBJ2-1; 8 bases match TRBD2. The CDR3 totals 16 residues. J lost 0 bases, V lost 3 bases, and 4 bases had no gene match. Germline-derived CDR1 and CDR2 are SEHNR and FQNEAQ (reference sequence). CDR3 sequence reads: CASSFRTSLSYNEQFF. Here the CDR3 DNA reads TGTGCCAGCAGCTTCCGGACTAGCCTCTCCTACAATGAGCAGTTCTTC. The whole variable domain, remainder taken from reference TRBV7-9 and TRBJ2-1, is DTGVSQNPRHKITKRGQNVTFRCDPISEHNRLYWYRQTLGQGPEFLTYFQNEAQLEKSRLLSDRFSAERPKGSFSTLEIQRTEQGDSAMYLCASSFRTSLSYNEQFFGPGTRLTVL.

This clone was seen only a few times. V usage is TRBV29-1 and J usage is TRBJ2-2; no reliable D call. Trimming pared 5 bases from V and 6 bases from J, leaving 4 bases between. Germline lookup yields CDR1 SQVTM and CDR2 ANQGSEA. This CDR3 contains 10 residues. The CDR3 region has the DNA TGCAGCGTTAGGGCCGGGGAGCTGTTTTTT. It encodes CSVRAGELFF.

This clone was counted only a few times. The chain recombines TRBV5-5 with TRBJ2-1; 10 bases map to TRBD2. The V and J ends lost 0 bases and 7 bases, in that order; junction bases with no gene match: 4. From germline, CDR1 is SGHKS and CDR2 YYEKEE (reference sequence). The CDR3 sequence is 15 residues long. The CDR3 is CASSLDLAGVNEQFF. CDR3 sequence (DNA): TGTGCCAGCAGCTTGGACCTAGCGGGAGTTAATGAGCAGTTCTTC. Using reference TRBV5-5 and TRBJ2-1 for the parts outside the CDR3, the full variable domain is DAGVTQSPTHLIKTRGQQVTLRCSPISGHKSVSWYQQVLGQGPQFIFQYYEKEERGRGNFPDRFSARQFPNYSSELNVNALLLGDSALYLCASSLDLAGVNEQFFGPGTRLTVL.

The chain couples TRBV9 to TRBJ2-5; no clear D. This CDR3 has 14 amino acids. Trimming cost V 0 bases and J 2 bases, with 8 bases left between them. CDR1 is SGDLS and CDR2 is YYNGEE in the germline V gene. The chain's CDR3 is CASSVGAIQETQYF. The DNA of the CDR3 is TGTGCCAGCAGCGTAGGAGCTATTCAAGAGACCCAGTACTTC.

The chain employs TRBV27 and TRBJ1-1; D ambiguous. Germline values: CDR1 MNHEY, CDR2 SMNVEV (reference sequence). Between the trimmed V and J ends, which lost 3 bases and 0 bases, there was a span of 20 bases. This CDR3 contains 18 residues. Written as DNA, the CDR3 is TGTGCCAGCAGTTTCCCCCAAACAATGAGCAGAGTGAACACTGAAGCTTTCTTT. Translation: CASSFPQTMSRVNTEAFF.

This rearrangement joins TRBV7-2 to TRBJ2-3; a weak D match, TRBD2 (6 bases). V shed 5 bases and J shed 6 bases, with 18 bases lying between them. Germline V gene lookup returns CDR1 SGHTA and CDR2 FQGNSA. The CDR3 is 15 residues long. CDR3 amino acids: CASSPTRGTGDTQYF. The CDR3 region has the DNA TGTGCCAGCAGCCCCACCCGGGGGACGGGGGATACGCAGTATTTT. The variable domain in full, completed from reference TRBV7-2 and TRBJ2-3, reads GAGVSQSPSNKVTEKGKDVELRCDPISGHTALYWYRQSLGQGLEFLIYFQGNSAPDKSGLPSDRFSAERTGGSVSTLTIQRTQQEDSAVYLCASSPTRGTGDTQYFGPGTRLTVL.

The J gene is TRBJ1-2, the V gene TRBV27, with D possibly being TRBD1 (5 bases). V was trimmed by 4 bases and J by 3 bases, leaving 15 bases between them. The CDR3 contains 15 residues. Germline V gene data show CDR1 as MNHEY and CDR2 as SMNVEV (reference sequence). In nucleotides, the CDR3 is TGTGCCAGCAGTTCATCACTTGGGGGGTACTATGGCTACACCTTC. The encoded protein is CASSSSLGGYYGYTF.

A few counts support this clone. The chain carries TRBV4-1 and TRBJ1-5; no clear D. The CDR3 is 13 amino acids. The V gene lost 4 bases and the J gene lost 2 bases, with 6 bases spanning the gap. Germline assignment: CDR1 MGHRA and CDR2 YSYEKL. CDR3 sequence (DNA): TGCGCCAGCAGCCCCCAGGGCAATCAGCCCCAGCATTTT. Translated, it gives CASSPQGNQPQHF.

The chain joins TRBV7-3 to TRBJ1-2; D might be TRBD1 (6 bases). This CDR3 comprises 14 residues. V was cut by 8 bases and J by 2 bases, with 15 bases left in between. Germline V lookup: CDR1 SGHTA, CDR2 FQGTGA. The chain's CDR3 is CASDPGGGNYGYTF. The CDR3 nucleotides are TGTGCCAGCGACCCCGGGGGCGGGAACTATGGCTACACCTTC.

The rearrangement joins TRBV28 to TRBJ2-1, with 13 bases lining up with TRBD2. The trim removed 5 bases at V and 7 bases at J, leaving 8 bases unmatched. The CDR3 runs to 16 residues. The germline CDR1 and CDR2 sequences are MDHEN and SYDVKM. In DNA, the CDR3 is TGTGCCAGCAGTCCCCGGACTAGCGGGAGTAGGAATGAGCAGTTCTTC. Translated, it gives CASSPRTSGSRNEQFF.

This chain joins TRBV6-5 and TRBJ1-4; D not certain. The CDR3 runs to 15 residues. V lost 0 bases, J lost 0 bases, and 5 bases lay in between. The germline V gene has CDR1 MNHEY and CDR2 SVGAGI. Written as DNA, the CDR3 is TGTGCCAGCAGTTACTCGTCAGCAACTAATGAAAAACTGTTTTTT. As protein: CASSYSSATNEKLFF.

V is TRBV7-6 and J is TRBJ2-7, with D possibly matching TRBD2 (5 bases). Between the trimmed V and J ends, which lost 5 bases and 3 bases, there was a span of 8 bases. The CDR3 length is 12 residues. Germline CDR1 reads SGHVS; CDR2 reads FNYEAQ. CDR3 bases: TGTGCCAGCAGCACCGGGGACTACGAGCAGTACTTC. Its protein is CASSTGDYEQYF.